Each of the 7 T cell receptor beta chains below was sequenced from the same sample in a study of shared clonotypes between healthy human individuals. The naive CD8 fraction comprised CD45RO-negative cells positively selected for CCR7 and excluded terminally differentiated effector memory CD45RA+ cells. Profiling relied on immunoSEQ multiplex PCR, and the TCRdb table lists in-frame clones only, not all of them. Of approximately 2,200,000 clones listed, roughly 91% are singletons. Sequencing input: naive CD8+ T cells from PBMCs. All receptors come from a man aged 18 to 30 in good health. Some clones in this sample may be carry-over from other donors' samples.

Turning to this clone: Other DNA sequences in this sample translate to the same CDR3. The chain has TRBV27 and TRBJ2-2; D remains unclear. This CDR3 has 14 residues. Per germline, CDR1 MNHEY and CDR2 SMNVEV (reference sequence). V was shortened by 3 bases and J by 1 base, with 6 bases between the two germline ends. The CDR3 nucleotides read TGTGCCAGCAGTTTGAGAGGGAACACCGGGGAGCTGTTTTTT. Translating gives CASSLRGNTGELFF.

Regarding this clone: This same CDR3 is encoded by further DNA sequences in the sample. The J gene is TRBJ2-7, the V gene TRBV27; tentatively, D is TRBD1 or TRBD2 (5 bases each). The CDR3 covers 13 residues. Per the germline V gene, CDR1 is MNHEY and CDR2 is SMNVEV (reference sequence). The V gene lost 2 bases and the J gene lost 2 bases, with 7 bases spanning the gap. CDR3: CASSLGTPYEQYF. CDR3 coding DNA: TGTGCCAGCAGTTTAGGGACCCCCTACGAGCAGTACTTC.

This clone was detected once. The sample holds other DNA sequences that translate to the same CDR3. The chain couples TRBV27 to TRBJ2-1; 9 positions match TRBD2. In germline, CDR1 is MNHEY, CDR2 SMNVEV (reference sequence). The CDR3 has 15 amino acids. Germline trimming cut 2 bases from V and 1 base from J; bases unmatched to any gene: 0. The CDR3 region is CASSLLAGSYNEQFF. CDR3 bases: TGTGCCAGCAGTTTACTAGCGGGGTCCTACAATGAGCAGTTCTTC.

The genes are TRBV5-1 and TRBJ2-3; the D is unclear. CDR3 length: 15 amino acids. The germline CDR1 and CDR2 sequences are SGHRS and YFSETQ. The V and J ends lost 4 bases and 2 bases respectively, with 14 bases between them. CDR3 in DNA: TGCGCCAGCAGCGTGAGATTAGGGCACACAGATACGCAGTATTTT. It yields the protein CASSVRLGHTDTQYF.

The chain's CDR3 is CASSDRGEYEQYF. The CDR3, as DNA: TGTGCCAGCTCGGACAGGGGCGAGTACGAGCAGTACTTC. This chain uses TRBV18 with TRBJ2-7; TRBD1 agrees at 9 bases. Germline loops: CDR1 KGHSH, CDR2 LQKENI. The ends lost 6 bases at V and 4 bases at J; junction bases unmatched: 4. The CDR3 totals 13 residues.

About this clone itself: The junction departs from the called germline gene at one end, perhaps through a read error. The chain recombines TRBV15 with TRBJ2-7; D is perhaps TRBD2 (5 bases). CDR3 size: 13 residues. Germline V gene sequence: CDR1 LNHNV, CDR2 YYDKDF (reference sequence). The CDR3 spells CATSGERSYEQYF. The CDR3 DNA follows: TGTGCCACCAGCGGAGAGCGGTCTTACGAGCAGTACTTC.

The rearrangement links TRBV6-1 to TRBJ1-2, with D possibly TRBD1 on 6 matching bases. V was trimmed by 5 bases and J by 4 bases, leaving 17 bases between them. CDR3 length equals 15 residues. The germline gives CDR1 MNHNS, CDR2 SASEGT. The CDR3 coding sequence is TGTGCCAGCAGTAAAACAGGGTCGGGGGGCTATGGCTACACCTTC. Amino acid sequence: CASSKTGSGGYGYTF.